The 15 T cell receptor beta chains listed next were all sequenced from one sample in a study of T-cell memory formation after mild COVID-19. TCRdb analysed the 5' RACE reads with MiXCR anew, one entry per CDR3 protein. The table records approximately 60,000 distinct CDR3 sequences, more than 8% of them present only once. Sequencing was done on a sample of PBMCs or a T cell subset sorted from them (not recorded which). These receptors were obtained from a man between 18 and 29 years old who had mild COVID-19 (a few samples of this study predate the infection). Cell type and time point are not known.

The sample holds a few counts of this clonotype. V and J are TRBV27 and TRBJ2-7; either TRBD1 or TRBD2 may fit D (5 bases each). This CDR3 comprises 15 residues. Germline CDR1 and CDR2: MNHEY and SMNVEV (reference sequence). V lost 5 bases, J lost 4 bases, and 18 bases lay in between. The CDR3 DNA follows: TGTGCCAGCAGTCCACGGCCGGGACGGATATACGAGCAGTACTTC. Residues: CASSPRPGRIYEQYF.

The rearrangement joins TRBV29-1 to TRBJ1-4, with D perhaps matching TRBD1 (5 bases). The CDR3 extends over 13 amino acids. CDR1 is SQVTM and CDR2 is ANQGSEA in the germline V gene. Trimming cost V 3 bases and J 7 bases, with 12 bases left between them. In DNA form, the CDR3 reads TGCAGCGTTGAGGGGGGAAGCGGTGAAAAACTGTTTTTT. Its protein is CSVEGGSGEKLFF.

This clonotype was detected a few times. The V call is TRBV21-1, the J call TRBJ2-3; TRBD2 is the table's D call, not checked against the DNA. TRBV21-1 represents a pseudogene. The CDR3 spans 16 residues. The CDR3 nucleotides read TGTGCCAGCAGCAAAGTTGAGGGGCTAGACACAGATACGCAGTATTTT. Translating it yields CASSKVEGLDTDTQYF.

The genes are TRBV10-3 and TRBJ2-3; 7 bases are shared with TRBD1. Germline V gives CDR1 ENHRY, CDR2 SYGVKD. Unmatched junction bases numbered 9, after V lost 4 bases and J lost 5 bases. CDR3 length: 15 residues. This chain's CDR3 is CAISGLGTVEDTQYF. CDR3 DNA sequence: TGTGCCATCAGTGGGTTGGGGACAGTCGAAGATACGCAGTATTTT.

This clonotype was seen a handful of times. The chain is built from TRBV7-2 and TRBJ1-2; unclear D gene. Germline V lookup: CDR1 SGHTA, CDR2 FQGNSA. The CDR3 covers 13 residues. V was trimmed by 5 bases and J by 8 bases, leaving 15 bases between them. CDR3 DNA: TGTGCCAGCAGCACCGCTTTTCTATTGGGCTACACCTTC. Protein: CASSTAFLLGYTF. Complete variable domain (other parts from reference TRBV7-2 and TRBJ1-2): GAGVSQSPSNKVTEKGKDVELRCDPISGHTALYWYRQSLGQGLEFLIYFQGNSAPDKSGLPSDRFSAERTGGSVSTLTIQRTQQEDSAVYLCASSTAFLLGYTFGSGTRLTVV.

This rearrangement joins TRBV20-1 to TRBJ1-3, with D perhaps TRBD1 (6 bases). The V end lost 6 bases, the J end lost 4 bases, and 13 bases lay between the germline ends. The CDR3 covers 13 residues. Germline CDR1 is DFQATT and CDR2 is SNEGSKA (reference sequence). Written as DNA, the CDR3 is TGCAGTGCCGACGGGACACTCGGAAACACCATATATTTT. It codes for CSADGTLGNTIYF.

V gene TRBV6-2 or TRBV6-3 combines with J gene TRBJ1-5, with D tentatively TRBD1 (6 bases). Germline V gene sequence: CDR1 MNHEY, CDR2 SVGEGT. The CDR3 extends over 16 amino acids. V lost 6 bases, J lost 9 bases, and 24 bases lay in between. For the CDR3, the DNA is TGTGCCAGCAGCGCCATACAGGGTCGGGTTCGGTGGCCCCAGCATTTT. This gives the protein CASSAIQGRVRWPQHF.

The chain recombines TRBV6-2 or TRBV6-3 with TRBJ2-7; perhaps TRBD2 as D (6 bases). CDR1 is MNHEY and CDR2 is SVGEGT in the germline V gene. The V end was cut by 4 bases, the J end by 5 bases, with 9 bases between. CDR3 length: 12 amino acids. The CDR3, as DNA: TGTGCCAGCAGTTTCAGGGAGGACGAGCAGTACTTC. It codes for CASSFREDEQYF.

In this sample, this clonotype turned up a few times. J is TRBJ2-7 and V is TRBV7-9, with D perhaps TRBD1 or TRBD2 (5 bases each). CDR1 SEHNR and CDR2 FQNEAQ come from the germline V gene (reference sequence). With 5 bases removed from V and 7 bases from J, the gap between germline ends came to 18 bases. This CDR3 region has 14 residues. CDR3 in amino acids: CASSPTENGVEQYV. The CDR3 bases are TGTGCCAGCAGCCCGACAGAGAACGGGGTGGAGCAGTACGTC.

Of note for this clonotype: This may stem from a read error, because a much larger clone lies one nucleotide away. This chain links TRBV5-1 with TRBJ2-7; no clear D gene. This CDR3 region has 14 residues. The germline CDR1 and CDR2 sequences are SGHRS and YFSETQ. The CDR3 DNA reads as TGCGCCAGCAGCTTGGATCCGAGCTCCTACGATCAGTACTTC. The encoded protein is CASSLDPSSYDQYF.

The chain is built from TRBV4-3 and TRBJ2-5; TRBD2 aligns across 8 bases. CDR3 length: 15 residues. The germline V gene has CDR1 LGHNA and CDR2 YSLEER. Unmatched junction bases numbered 8, after V lost 3 bases and J lost 5 bases. The CDR3 DNA follows: TGCGCCAGCAGCCAGTCCGGGACTAGTGAGGAGACCCAGTACTTC. This gives the protein CASSQSGTSEETQYF.

This clonotype was counted only a few times. The chain is built from TRBV5-4 and TRBJ2-3, with D possibly TRBD2 on 6 matching bases. The CDR3 is made up of 14 amino acids. The ends were cut back, 1 base at V and 6 bases at J, with 12 bases in the middle. The germline V gene has CDR1 SGHNT and CDR2 YYREEE (reference sequence). Here the CDR3 DNA reads TGTGCCAGCAGCTTGAGGGGAGGCAAGGATACGCAGTATTTT. It is translated as CASSLRGGKDTQYF.

The chain recombines TRBV11-1 with TRBJ2-1; D remains unclear. CDR3 size: 14 residues. V lost 8 bases, J lost 1 base, and 12 bases lay in between. Germline V CDR1 and CDR2: SGHAT, FQDESV (reference sequence). CDR3 sequence: CASEDRRSYNEQFF. Here the CDR3 DNA reads TGTGCCAGCGAGGACCGTCGATCCTACAATGAGCAGTTCTTC.

In its sample, this clonotype was seen a few times. The chain uses TRBV5-1 and TRBJ1-3; possible D gene TRBD1, 5 bases. From germline, CDR1 is SGHRS and CDR2 YFSETQ. Between the trimmed V and J ends, which lost 3 bases and 0 bases, there was a span of 16 bases. This CDR3 comprises 17 residues. The CDR3 coding sequence is TGCGCCAGCAGCTGGGGGGGTAGACCTGACTCTGGAAACACCATATATTTT. Translation gives CASSWGGRPDSGNTIYF.

This clonotype has just a few counts. The genes are TRBV25-1 and TRBJ1-3, with D uncertain. Germline V lookup: CDR1 MGHDK, CDR2 SYGVNS. V lost 5 bases and J 0 bases, leaving 11 bases between the germline ends. CDR3 size: 15 residues. The CDR3 loop is CASSRRSSSGNTIYF. The CDR3, as DNA: TGTGCCAGCAGTCGGAGATCGAGCTCTGGAAACACCATATATTTT.